The entry below gives a single T cell receptor beta chain sequence along with its context. Its target is not known. The treatment: about 20 received Ad26.COV2.S at low or high dose, single or two shots; several received placebo; per-sample allocation not given. Each sample was drawn 63 days after the first injection (of vaccine or placebo). Vaccine was an Ad26 vector expressing Wuhan-strain SARS-CoV-2 spike. These data originate in a study of Ad26.COV2.S vaccination and SARS-CoV-2 variants. Study-level background: Among those in the COV1001 Ad26.COV2.S trial arm was the donor.

The table came from immunoSEQ multiplex PCR; TCRdb's copy has only in-frame clones and leaves some out. The data show hundreds of thousands of clones, about nine tenths seen once. Study-level findings and limits: Post-vaccination spike-specific CD8+ and CD4+ T cell responses reportedly had substantial breadth.

The CDR3 has 15 residues. CDR1 and CDR2 (germline): SGHRS, YFSETQ. V was cut by 0 bases and J by 3 bases, with 13 bases left in between. The origin of this receptor is a person between 18 and 65 years old who received the Ad26.COV2.S COVID-19 vaccine or a placebo. The chain employs TRBV5-1 and TRBJ2-7; tentatively, D is TRBD1 (5 bases). This specimen consisted of peripheral blood, obtained in a trial of Ad26.COV2.S vaccine versus placebo. CDR3 loop: CASSLGPTENYEQYF. The CDR3 DNA reads as TGCGCCAGCAGCTTGGGGCCGACAGAGAACTACGAGCAGTACTTC.